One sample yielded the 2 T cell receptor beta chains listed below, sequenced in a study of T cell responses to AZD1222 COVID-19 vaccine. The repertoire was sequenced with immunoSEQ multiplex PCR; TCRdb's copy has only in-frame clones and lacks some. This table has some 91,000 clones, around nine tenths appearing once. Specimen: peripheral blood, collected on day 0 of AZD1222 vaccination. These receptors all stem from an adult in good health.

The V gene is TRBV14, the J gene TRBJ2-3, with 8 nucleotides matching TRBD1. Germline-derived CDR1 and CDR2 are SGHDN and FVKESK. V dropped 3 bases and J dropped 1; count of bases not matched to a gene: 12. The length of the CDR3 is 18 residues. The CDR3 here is CASSQHPGQGPGTDTQYF. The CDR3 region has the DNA TGTGCCAGCAGCCAGCACCCCGGACAGGGACCCGGCACAGATACGCAGTATTTT.

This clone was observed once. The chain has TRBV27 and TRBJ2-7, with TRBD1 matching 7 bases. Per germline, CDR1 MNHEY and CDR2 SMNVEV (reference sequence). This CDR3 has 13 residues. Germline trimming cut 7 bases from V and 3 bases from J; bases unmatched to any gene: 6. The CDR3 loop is CASKQGTDYEQYF. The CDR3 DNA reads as TGTGCCAGCAAACAGGGGACGGACTACGAGCAGTACTTC.